This T cell receptor beta chain was retrieved from a study of blood T cell repertoires in COVID-19. Study at large: The United States, Italy and Spain supplied acute and convalescent COVID-19 samples.

Recovered status applied to Cohort 3 donors who had two consecutive negative PCRs. It also applied to those with clearance or with symptom resolution. This clone was seen a single time. Original processing notes: Reference gene primer amplification in the assay estimated nucleated cell counts. Clones were read by immunoSEQ multiplex PCR, and TCRdb kept only the in-frame ones, dropping some. That table supplies the V and J calls and clone size; D and trimming were determined from the DNA. The table lists 400,000 or so clones, 85% to 90% of them singletons, with more than 0.95% in the top ten. Trimming removed 5 bases from V and 1 base from J; junction bases left unmatched: 10. Germline CDR1 SGHTA, CDR2 FQGTGA. This CDR3 has 16 residues.

This receptor was identified in a man aged 25-45 years who had recovered from COVID-19. The chain is built from TRBV7-3 and TRBJ1-1; 7 bases map to TRBD1. What was sequenced was PBMCs or T cells enriched from blood (not recorded which). The CDR3, as DNA: TGTGCCAGCAGCCCCCAAGGGGGACAGCCGAACACTGAAGCTTTCTTT. This gives the protein CASSPQGGQPNTEAFF.